The clone carrying this T cell receptor (beta chain) was recorded a few times. The antigen is unknown. Trimming removed 5 bases from V and 3 bases from J, with 17 bases in between. Germline V lookup: CDR1 KGHSH, CDR2 LQKENI. This CDR3 spans 15 amino acids. These data come from a study of CD8 T cells in ankylosing spondylitis. TCR beta libraries were made by quantitative 5'-RACE with molecular barcodes. Each CDR3 protein is one row after TCRdb ran MiXCR on the 5' RACE reads. This table holds some 840,000 distinct CDR3 sequences, 12% found once. Study-wide points: Earlier reports found some motif variants in synovial fluid and blood in reactive arthritis. Seemingly characteristic of ankylosing spondylitis blood was a TCR beta motif consisting of about 8 highly homologous variants.

The sequence derives from a male donor with ankylosing spondylitis. V is TRBV18 and J is TRBJ2-7; D not certain. Material: blood, either unsorted or a sorted T cell fraction (not recorded which). The CDR3 loop is CASSSSLESFYEQYF. The CDR3 bases are TGTGCCAGCTCATCCTCCCTAGAGAGCTTCTACGAGCAGTACTTC.